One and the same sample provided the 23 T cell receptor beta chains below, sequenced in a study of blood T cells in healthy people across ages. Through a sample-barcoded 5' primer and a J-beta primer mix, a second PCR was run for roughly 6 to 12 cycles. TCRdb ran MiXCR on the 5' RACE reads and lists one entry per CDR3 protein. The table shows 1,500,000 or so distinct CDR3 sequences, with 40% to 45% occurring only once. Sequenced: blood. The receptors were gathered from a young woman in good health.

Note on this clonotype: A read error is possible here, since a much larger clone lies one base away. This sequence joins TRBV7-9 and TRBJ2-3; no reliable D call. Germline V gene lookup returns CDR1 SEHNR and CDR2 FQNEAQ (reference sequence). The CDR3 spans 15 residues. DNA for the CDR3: TGTACCAGCAGCTTACGGAGCGAGATACCGAGAACGCAGTATTTT. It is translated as CTSSLRSEIPRTQYF. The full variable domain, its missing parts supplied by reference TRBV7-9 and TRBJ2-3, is DTGVSQNPRHKITKRGQNVTFRCDPISEHNRLYWYRQTLGQGPEFLTYFQNEAQLEKSRLLSDRFSAERPKGSFSTLEIQRTEQGDSAMYLCTSSLRSEIPRTQYFGPGTRLTVL.

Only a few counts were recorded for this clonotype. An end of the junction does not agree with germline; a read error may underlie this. Here the CDR3 DNA reads TGCGCCAGCAGATTGGGGCCGACCACAGATACGCAGTATTTT. Translated, it gives CASRLGPTTDTQYF. This chain uses TRBV5-1 with TRBJ2-3, with D perhaps matching TRBD1 (5 bases). CDR1 is SGHRS and CDR2 is YFSETQ in the germline V gene. The CDR3 is 14 amino acids.

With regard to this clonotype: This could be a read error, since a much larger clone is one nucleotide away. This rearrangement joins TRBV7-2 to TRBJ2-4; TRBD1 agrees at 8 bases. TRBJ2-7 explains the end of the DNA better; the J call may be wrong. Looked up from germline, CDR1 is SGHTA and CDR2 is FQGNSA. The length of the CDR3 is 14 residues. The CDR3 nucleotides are TGTGCCAGCCAGTATCGAACAGGGGGATACGAGCAGTACTTC. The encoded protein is CASQYRTGGYEQYF.

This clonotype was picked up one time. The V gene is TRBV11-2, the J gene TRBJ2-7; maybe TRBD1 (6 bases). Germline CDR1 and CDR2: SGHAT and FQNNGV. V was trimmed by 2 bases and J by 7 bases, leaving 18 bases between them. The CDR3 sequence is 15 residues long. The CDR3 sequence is CASSLFGGSYNEQYF. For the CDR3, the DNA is TGTGCCAGCAGCTTATTTGGGGGCTCGTACAATGAGCAGTACTTC.

CDR3 loop: CASSSWGEGEQYF. CDR3 nucleotide sequence: TGTGCCAGCAGCTCATGGGGGGAGGGCGAGCAGTACTTC. The chain carries TRBV7-8 and TRBJ2-7, with 7 positions matching TRBD2. Trimming took 4 bases from V and 6 from J; bases not matched to a gene: 6. Germline V lookup: CDR1 SGHVS, CDR2 FQNEAQ. This CDR3 is 13 amino acids long.

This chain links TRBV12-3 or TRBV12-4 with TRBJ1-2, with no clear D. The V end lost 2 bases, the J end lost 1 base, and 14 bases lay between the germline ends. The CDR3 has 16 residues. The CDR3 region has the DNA TGTGCCAGCAGTTTATTCCCTGACACTTTTAACTATGGCTACACCTTC. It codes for CASSLFPDTFNYGYTF.

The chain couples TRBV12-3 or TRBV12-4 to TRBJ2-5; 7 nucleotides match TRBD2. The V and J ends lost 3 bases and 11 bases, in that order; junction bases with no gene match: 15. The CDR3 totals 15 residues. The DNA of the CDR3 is TGTGCCAGCAGTTTTGGCGCCGCGGGAGTTACCCAGCAGTACTTC. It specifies CASSFGAAGVTQQYF.

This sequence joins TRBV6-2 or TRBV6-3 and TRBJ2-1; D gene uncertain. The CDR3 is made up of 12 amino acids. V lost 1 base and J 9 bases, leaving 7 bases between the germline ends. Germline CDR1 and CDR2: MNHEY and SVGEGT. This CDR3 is CASSYWVGEQFF. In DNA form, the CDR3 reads TGTGCCAGCAGTTACTGGGTCGGTGAGCAGTTCTTC.

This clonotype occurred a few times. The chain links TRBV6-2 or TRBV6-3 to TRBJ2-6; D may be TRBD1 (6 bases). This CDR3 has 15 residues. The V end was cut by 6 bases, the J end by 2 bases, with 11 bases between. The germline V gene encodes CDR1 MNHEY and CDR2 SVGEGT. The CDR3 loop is CASSSGQPGANVLTF. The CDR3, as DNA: TGTGCCAGCAGCTCGGGACAACCTGGGGCCAACGTCCTGACTTTC.

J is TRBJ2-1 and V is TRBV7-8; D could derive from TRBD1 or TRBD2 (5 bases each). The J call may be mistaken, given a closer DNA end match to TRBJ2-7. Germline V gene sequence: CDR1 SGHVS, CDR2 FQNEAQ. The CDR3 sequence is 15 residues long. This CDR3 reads CASSPGAYSYNEQYF. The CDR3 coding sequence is TGTGCCAGCAGCCCCGGGGCTTACTCCTACAATGAGCAGTACTTC.

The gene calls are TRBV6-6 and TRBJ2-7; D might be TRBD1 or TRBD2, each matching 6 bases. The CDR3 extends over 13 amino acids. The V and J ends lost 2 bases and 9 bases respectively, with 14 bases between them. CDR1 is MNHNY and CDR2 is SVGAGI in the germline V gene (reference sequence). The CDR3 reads CASSYEKGGRQYF. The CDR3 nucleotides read TGTGCCAGCAGTTACGAAAAGGGGGGACGGCAGTACTTC.

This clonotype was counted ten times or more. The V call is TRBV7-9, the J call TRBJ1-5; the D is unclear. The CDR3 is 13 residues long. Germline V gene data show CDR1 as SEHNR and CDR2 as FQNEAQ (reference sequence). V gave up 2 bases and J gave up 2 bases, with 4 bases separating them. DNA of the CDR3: TGTGCCAGCAGCTTACAGGGCAATCAGCCCCAGCATTTT. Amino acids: CASSLQGNQPQHF.

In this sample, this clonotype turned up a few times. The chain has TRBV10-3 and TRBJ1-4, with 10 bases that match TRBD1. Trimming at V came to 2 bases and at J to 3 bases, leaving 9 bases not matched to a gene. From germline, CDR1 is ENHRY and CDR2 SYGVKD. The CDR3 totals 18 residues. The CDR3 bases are TGTGCCATCAGTGAGCTCCGGGACAGGGGAATAGCTAATGAAAAACTGTTTTTT. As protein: CAISELRDRGIANEKLFF.

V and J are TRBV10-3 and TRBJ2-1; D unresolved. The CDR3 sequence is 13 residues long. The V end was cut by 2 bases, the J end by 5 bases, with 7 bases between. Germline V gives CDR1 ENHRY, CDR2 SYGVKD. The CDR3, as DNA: TGTGCCATCAGTGAGGCCGACAACAATGAGCAGTTCTTC. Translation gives CAISEADNNEQFF.

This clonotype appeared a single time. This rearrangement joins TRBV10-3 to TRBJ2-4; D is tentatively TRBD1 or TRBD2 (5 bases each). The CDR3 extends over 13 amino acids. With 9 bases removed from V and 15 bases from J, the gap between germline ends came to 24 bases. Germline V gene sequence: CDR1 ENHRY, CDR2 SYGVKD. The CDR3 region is CAISVGVEYELYF. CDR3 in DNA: TGTGCCATTAGCGTAGGGGTAGAATACGAGCTGTACTTC.

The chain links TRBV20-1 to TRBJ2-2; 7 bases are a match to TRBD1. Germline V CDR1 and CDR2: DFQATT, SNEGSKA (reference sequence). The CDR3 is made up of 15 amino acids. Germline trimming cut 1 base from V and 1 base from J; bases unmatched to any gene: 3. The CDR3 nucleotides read TGCAGTGCTAGAGTGCACAGGGGGAACACCGGGGAGCTGTTTTTT. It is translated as CSARVHRGNTGELFF.

This chain's CDR3 is CASSSTKGLVDTQYF. As DNA, the CDR3 is TGTGCCAGCAGTTCTACAAAGGGGTTGGTAGATACGCAGTATTTT. This chain joins TRBV27 and TRBJ2-3; D is perhaps TRBD1 (5 bases). V was cut by 4 bases and J by 5 bases, with 16 bases left in between. Germline CDR1 is MNHEY and CDR2 is SMNVEV (reference sequence). This CDR3 is built from 15 residues.

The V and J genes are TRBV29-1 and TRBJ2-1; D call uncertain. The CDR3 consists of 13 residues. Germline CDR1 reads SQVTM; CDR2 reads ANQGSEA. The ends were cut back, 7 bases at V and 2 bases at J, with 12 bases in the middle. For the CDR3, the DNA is TGCAGCGCCCACGGTAAGGCCTACAATGAGCAGTTCTTC. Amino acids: CSAHGKAYNEQFF.

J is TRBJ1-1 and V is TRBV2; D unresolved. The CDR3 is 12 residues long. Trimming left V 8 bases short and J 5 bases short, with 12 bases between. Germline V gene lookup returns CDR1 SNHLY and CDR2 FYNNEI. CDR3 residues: CASLGLGTEAFF. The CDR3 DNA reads TGTGCCAGCTTAGGGCTTGGTACTGAAGCTTTCTTT.

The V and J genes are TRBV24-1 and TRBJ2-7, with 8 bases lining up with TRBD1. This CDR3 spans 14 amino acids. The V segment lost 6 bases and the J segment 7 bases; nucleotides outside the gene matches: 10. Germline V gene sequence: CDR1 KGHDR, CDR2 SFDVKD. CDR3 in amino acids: CATSPQGATNEQYF. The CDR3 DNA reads TGTGCCACCAGTCCGCAGGGGGCAACCAATGAGCAGTACTTC.

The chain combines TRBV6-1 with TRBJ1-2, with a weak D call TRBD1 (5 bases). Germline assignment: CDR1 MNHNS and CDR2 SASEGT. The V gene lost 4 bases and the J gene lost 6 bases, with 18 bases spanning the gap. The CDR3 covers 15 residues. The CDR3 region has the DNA TGTGCCAGCAGTGGCTCCGGGGGAGACAGTGATGGCTACACCTTC. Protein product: CASSGSGGDSDGYTF.

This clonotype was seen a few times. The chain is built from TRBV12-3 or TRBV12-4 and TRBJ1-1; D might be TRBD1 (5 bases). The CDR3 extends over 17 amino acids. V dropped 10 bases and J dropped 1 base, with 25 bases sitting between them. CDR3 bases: TGTGCCACCTCCTTCTGGGTCCGGGGGTATTCGAACACTGAAGCTTTCTTT. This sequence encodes CATSFWVRGYSNTEAFF.

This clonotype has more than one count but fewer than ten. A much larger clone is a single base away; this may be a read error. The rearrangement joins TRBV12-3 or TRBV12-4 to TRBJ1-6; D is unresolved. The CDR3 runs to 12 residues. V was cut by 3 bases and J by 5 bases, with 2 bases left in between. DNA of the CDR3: TGTGCCAGCAGTTTTAATAATTCACCCCTCCACTTT. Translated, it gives CASSFNNSPLHF.